This T cell receptor (beta chain) was identified during a study of T cells in tuberculosis. This sample's time point: new active TB diagnosis, blood taken before or within 7 days of starting treatment. A remark on this clone: The antigen is unknown.

Only in-frame clones appear in the TCRdb table, and some are missing; sequencing was by immunoSEQ multiplex PCR. The repertoire holds about 38,000 clones, with roughly 95% as singletons. Findings and limits, study-wide: Active tuberculosis patients had shorter CDR3-alpha; the beta difference was nonsignificant.

Material: PBMCs, obtained at tuberculosis diagnosis. This TCR came from an adult with tuberculosis.

The DNA of the CDR3 is TGCGCCAGCAGCTATAGCGGGGCCCAAGAGACCCAGTACTTC. Encoded protein: CASSYSGAQETQYF. This chain links TRBV5-1 with TRBJ2-5; TRBD2 aligns across 8 bases. The germline gives CDR1 SGHRS, CDR2 YFSETQ. V lost 3 bases to trimming and J lost 1 base; unmatched junction nucleotides: 2. CDR3 length: 14 amino acids.